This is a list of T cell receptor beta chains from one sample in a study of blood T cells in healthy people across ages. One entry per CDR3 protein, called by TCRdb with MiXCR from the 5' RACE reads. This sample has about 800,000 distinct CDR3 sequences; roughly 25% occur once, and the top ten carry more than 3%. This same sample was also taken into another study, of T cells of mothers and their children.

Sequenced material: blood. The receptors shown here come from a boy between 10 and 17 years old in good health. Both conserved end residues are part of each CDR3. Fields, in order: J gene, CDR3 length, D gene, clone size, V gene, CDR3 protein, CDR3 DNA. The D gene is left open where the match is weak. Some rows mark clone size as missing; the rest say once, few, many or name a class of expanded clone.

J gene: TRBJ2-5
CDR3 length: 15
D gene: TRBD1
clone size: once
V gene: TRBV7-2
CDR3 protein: CASSPGTGLGETQYF
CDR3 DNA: TGTGCCAGCAGCCCGGGGACAGGGCTTGGGGAGACCCAGTACTTC

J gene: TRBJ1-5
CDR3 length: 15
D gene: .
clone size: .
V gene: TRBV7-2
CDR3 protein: CASSLDLGGNQPQHF
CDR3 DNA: TGTGCCAGCAGCTTAGATCTCGGGGGCAATCAGCCCCAGCATTTT

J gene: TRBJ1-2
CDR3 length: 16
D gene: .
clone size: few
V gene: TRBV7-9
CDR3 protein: CASSLEITGFYYGYTF
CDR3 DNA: TGTGCCAGCAGCCTAGAGATTACAGGTTTCTACTATGGCTACACCTTC

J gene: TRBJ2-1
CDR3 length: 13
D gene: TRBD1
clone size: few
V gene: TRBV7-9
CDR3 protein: CASSSGQINEQFF
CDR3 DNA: TGTGCCAGCAGCTCGGGACAGATCAATGAGCAGTTCTTC

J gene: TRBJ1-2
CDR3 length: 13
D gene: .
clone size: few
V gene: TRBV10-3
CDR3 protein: CAISDGDPPGYTF
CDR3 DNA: TGTGCCATCAGTGATGGGGACCCACCTGGCTACACCTTC

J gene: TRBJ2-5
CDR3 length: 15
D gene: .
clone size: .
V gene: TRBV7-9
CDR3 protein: CASSQLGGGEETQYF
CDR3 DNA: TGTGCCAGCAGCCAATTGGGAGGCGGGGAAGAGACCCAGTACTTC

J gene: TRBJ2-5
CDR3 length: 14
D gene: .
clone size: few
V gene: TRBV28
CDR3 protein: CASSLLRYQETQYF
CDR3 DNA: TGTGCCAGCAGTTTATTGCGATACCAAGAGACCCAGTACTTC

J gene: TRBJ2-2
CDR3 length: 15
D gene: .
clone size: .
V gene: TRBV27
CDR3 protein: CASSFTQMNTGELFF
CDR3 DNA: TGTGCCAGCAGTTTCACCCAGATGAACACCGGGGAGCTGTTTTTT

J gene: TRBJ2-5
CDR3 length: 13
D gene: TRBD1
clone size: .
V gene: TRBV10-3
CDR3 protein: CAISRTGEETQYF
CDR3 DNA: TGTGCCATCAGCCGGACAGGGGAGGAGACCCAGTACTTC

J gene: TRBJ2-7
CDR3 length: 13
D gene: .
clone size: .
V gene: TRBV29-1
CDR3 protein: CSVGQGSLYEQYF
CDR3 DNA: TGCAGCGTGGGACAAGGGAGTTTGTACGAGCAGTACTTC

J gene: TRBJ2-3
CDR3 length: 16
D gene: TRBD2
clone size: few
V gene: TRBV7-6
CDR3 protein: CASSLSGTSGTSAQYF
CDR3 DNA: TGTGCCAGCAGCTTATCCGGGACTAGCGGGACCTCGGCGCAGTATTTT

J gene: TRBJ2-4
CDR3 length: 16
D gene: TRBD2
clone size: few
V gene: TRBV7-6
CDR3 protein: CASSSGLAGAKNIQYF
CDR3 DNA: TGTGCCAGCAGCTCGGGACTAGCGGGAGCCAAAAACATTCAGTACTTC

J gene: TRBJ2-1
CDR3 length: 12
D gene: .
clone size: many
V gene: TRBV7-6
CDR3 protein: CASSLRSNEQFF
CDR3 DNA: TGTGCCAGCAGCTTAAGGTCGAATGAGCAGTTCTTC

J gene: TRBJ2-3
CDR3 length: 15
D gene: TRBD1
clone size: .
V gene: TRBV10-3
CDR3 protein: CAISGTGVIPDTQYF
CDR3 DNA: TGTGCCATCAGCGGGACAGGGGTAATTCCAGATACGCAGTATTTT

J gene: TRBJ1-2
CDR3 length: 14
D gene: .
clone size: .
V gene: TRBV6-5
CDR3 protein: CASSSDQGYYGYTF
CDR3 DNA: TGTGCCAGCAGTAGCGATCAGGGGTACTATGGCTACACCTTC

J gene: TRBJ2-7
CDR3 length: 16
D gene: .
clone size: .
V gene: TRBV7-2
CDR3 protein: CASSSVTGTDFYEQYF
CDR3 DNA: TGTGCCAGCAGCTCCGTAACCGGGACGGACTTCTACGAGCAGTACTTC